The rows below give T cell receptor beta chains drawn from one sample of a study of regulatory T cells in long-lasting Graves disease. In TCRdb, the multiplex PCR reads were re-called with MiXCR into one record per CDR3 protein. Of around 400,000 distinct CDR3 sequences in the sample, around 15% are singletons; the top ten hold about 20%. The sequencing used peripheral blood mononuclear cells (PBMCs), collected at new diagnosis, from a patient treated with antithyroid drugs. Every receptor here comes from a female donor with Graves disease. Both conserved end residues are part of each CDR3. The order of the fields is clone size, J gene, V gene, D gene, CDR3 DNA, CDR3 protein. The D gene is left open where the match is weak. Where a row states a size, it is once, few, many or the class of an expanded clone; other rows omit it.

clone_size: many; j_call: TRBJ2-3; v_call: TRBV7-9; d_call: TRBD2; cdr3_nt: TGTGCCAGCAGCCCGACTAGCGGTTCTAGCACAGATACGCAGTATTTT; cdr3_aa: CASSPTSGSSTDTQYF
clone_size: .; j_call: TRBJ2-1; v_call: TRBV27; d_call: TRBD2; cdr3_nt: TGTGCCAGCAGTTTATTAGGTCTAGCGGGACCCCGGGAGCAGTTCTTC; cdr3_aa: CASSLLGLAGPREQFF
clone_size: many; j_call: TRBJ1-5; v_call: TRBV2; d_call: .; cdr3_nt: TGTGCCAGCAGGGCTACGCCCAAACAGCCCCAGCATTTT; cdr3_aa: CASRATPKQPQHF
clone_size: few; j_call: TRBJ2-7; v_call: TRBV29-1; d_call: TRBD2; cdr3_nt: TGCAGCGTTGGGACTAGCCACGAGCAGTACTTC; cdr3_aa: CSVGTSHEQYF
clone_size: .; j_call: TRBJ2-5; v_call: TRBV2; d_call: .; cdr3_nt: TGTGCCAGCCTGAGAAGAGAGACCCAGTACTTC; cdr3_aa: CASLRRETQYF
clone_size: .; j_call: TRBJ1-1; v_call: TRBV18; d_call: TRBD1; cdr3_nt: TGTGCCAGCTCATCGACAGGGGGAAAGCGGACTGAAGCTTTCTTT; cdr3_aa: CASSSTGGKRTEAFF
clone_size: .; j_call: TRBJ2-1; v_call: TRBV28; d_call: .; cdr3_nt: TGTGCCACCGATATCACAGGGAATGAGCAGTTCTTC; cdr3_aa: CATDITGNEQFF
clone_size: many; j_call: TRBJ2-1; v_call: TRBV27; d_call: .; cdr3_nt: TGTGCCAGCAGTTTATCGGGGCAAAACTACAATGAGCAGTTCTTC; cdr3_aa: CASSLSGQNYNEQFF
clone_size: many; j_call: TRBJ1-1; v_call: TRBV5-1; d_call: .; cdr3_nt: TGCGCCAGCAGCTTGGGAGATGAGGTGAACACTGAAGCTTTCTTT; cdr3_aa: CASSLGDEVNTEAFF
clone_size: .; j_call: TRBJ1-1; v_call: TRBV10-2; d_call: TRBD1; cdr3_nt: TGCGCCAGCACTTCCGACAGGGTGGAAGCTTTCTTT; cdr3_aa: CASTSDRVEAFF
clone_size: many; j_call: TRBJ2-7; v_call: TRBV6-1; d_call: TRBD2; cdr3_nt: TGTGCCAGCAGTGAAGCGGGGGGGTCCTACGAGCAGTACTTC; cdr3_aa: CASSEAGGSYEQYF
clone_size: many; j_call: TRBJ1-1; v_call: TRBV20-1; d_call: .; cdr3_nt: TGCAGTGCTAGGGGGAACAGAGCCACGTCTGAAGCTTTCTTT; cdr3_aa: CSARGNRATSEAFF
clone_size: few; j_call: TRBJ1-2; v_call: TRBV10-1; d_call: .; cdr3_nt: TGCGCCAGCAGCAACGGGACCGCAGCACCCTATGGCTACACCTTC; cdr3_aa: CASSNGTAAPYGYTF
clone_size: many; j_call: TRBJ1-1; v_call: TRBV2; d_call: TRBD1; cdr3_nt: TGTGCCAGCAGTGGGCCGACAGGGCTAGCTTTCTTT; cdr3_aa: CASSGPTGLAFF
clone_size: many; j_call: TRBJ1-4; v_call: TRBV5-4; d_call: .; cdr3_nt: TGTGCCAGCAATAACGCGACTAATGAAAAACTGTTTTTT; cdr3_aa: CASNNATNEKLFF
clone_size: few; j_call: TRBJ2-1; v_call: TRBV13; d_call: TRBD2; cdr3_nt: TGTGCCAGCAGCTTAGGTGGCGGGAGGGCAACGGATGAGCAGTTCTTC; cdr3_aa: CASSLGGGRATDEQFF
clone_size: many; j_call: TRBJ2-1; v_call: TRBV3-1; d_call: .; cdr3_nt: TGTGCCAGCAGACACTCCTCTGGCAATGAGCAGTTCTTC; cdr3_aa: CASRHSSGNEQFF
clone_size: few; j_call: TRBJ2-1; v_call: TRBV6-5; d_call: TRBD2; cdr3_nt: TGTGCCAGCAGTTCTAGCGGGATCAATGAGCAGTTCTTC; cdr3_aa: CASSSSGINEQFF
clone_size: .; j_call: TRBJ2-7; v_call: TRBV6-2/TRBV6-3; d_call: .; cdr3_nt: TGTGCCGGCAGTTACACCACCTACGAGCAGTACTTC; cdr3_aa: CAGSYTTYEQYF
clone_size: many; j_call: TRBJ1-2; v_call: TRBV12-3/TRBV12-4; d_call: .; cdr3_nt: TGTGCCAGCAGTGGTCAGGGAGTGAGGGGCTACACCTTC; cdr3_aa: CASSGQGVRGYTF
clone_size: many; j_call: TRBJ2-7; v_call: TRBV10-3; d_call: TRBD2; cdr3_nt: TGTGCCATCAGTGAGTGGGGACTAGCGGGAGGGCAACGCGAGCAGTACTTC; cdr3_aa: CAISEWGLAGGQREQYF
clone_size: few; j_call: TRBJ1-1; v_call: TRBV10-3; d_call: TRBD1; cdr3_nt: TGTGCCATCAGTGATATGGGACAGGGGAACACTGAAGCTTTCTTT; cdr3_aa: CAISDMGQGNTEAFF
clone_size: few; j_call: TRBJ2-1; v_call: TRBV2; d_call: TRBD2; cdr3_nt: TGTGCCAGCACTGGGGGACTAGCGGTCTCCTACAATGAGCAGTTCTTC; cdr3_aa: CASTGGLAVSYNEQFF
clone_size: few; j_call: TRBJ2-1; v_call: TRBV12-3/TRBV12-4; d_call: TRBD2; cdr3_nt: TGTGCCAGCAGTTTTAGCGGGATGGCCTACAATGAGCAGTTCTTC; cdr3_aa: CASSFSGMAYNEQFF
clone_size: many; j_call: TRBJ2-1; v_call: TRBV27; d_call: .; cdr3_nt: TGTGCCAGCCGCGTGAGTTCACCATACAATGAGCAGTTCTTC; cdr3_aa: CASRVSSPYNEQFF
clone_size: many; j_call: TRBJ1-2; v_call: TRBV19; d_call: .; cdr3_nt: TGTGCCAGTAGTATAGATCGCGGAATCTATGGCTACACCTTC; cdr3_aa: CASSIDRGIYGYTF
clone_size: many; j_call: TRBJ1-1; v_call: TRBV27; d_call: .; cdr3_nt: TGTGCCAGCAGTTACGGGGGCTCTGAAGCTTTCTTT; cdr3_aa: CASSYGGSEAFF
clone_size: .; j_call: TRBJ2-3; v_call: TRBV30; d_call: TRBD2; cdr3_nt: TGTGCCTGGAGTGTGGGGACTAGTCGAGATACGCAGTATTTT; cdr3_aa: CAWSVGTSRDTQYF
clone_size: few; j_call: TRBJ1-1; v_call: TRBV7-4; d_call: .; cdr3_nt: TGTGCCAGCAGCTTATGCGTCAGCCGGGGCACTGAAGCTTTCTTT; cdr3_aa: CASSLCVSRGTEAFF
clone_size: many; j_call: TRBJ2-7; v_call: TRBV9; d_call: .; cdr3_nt: TGTGCCAGCAGCGTAGAAGCAGGGTCCTACGAGCAGTACTTC; cdr3_aa: CASSVEAGSYEQYF
clone_size: few; j_call: TRBJ1-5; v_call: TRBV5-5; d_call: .; cdr3_nt: TGTGCCAGCAGCTTGTTTTCCGCAGAGAGCAATCAGCCCCAGCATTTT; cdr3_aa: CASSLFSAESNQPQHF
clone_size: .; j_call: TRBJ2-2; v_call: TRBV12-3/TRBV12-4; d_call: TRBD1; cdr3_nt: TGTGCCAGCAGCATCGACAGGGGCACCGGGGAGCTGTTTTTT; cdr3_aa: CASSIDRGTGELFF
clone_size: many; j_call: TRBJ1-2; v_call: TRBV19; d_call: .; cdr3_nt: TGTGCCAGTAGCCCCGAGGCCCGAGGGTACTATGGCTACACCTTC; cdr3_aa: CASSPEARGYYGYTF
clone_size: .; j_call: TRBJ2-3; v_call: TRBV2; d_call: .; cdr3_nt: TGTGCCAGCAGAGGGGTCGCAGATACGCAGTATTTT; cdr3_aa: CASRGVADTQYF
clone_size: few; j_call: TRBJ2-7; v_call: TRBV9; d_call: TRBD2; cdr3_nt: TGTGCCAGCAGCCCCAGCGGGGCCCGAGACTACGAGCAGTACTTC; cdr3_aa: CASSPSGARDYEQYF
clone_size: many; j_call: TRBJ2-3; v_call: TRBV24-1; d_call: TRBD2; cdr3_nt: TGTGCCACCAGTGATCCACTTTTAGCGGGAGGGCCAACAGATACGCAGTATTTT; cdr3_aa: CATSDPLLAGGPTDTQYF
clone_size: many; j_call: TRBJ2-1; v_call: TRBV29-1; d_call: TRBD1; cdr3_nt: TGCAGCGTTAACAGGGGGCGTGAGCAGTTCTTC; cdr3_aa: CSVNRGREQFF
clone_size: many; j_call: TRBJ1-6; v_call: TRBV25-1; d_call: .; cdr3_nt: TGTGCCAGCAGCCCCGTTGGACAGATTTATTCACCCCTCCACTTT; cdr3_aa: CASSPVGQIYSPLHF
clone_size: many; j_call: TRBJ1-1; v_call: TRBV12-3/TRBV12-4; d_call: .; cdr3_nt: TGTGCCAGCAGTTCGGCACAGGGATTTTACACTGAAGCTTTCTTT; cdr3_aa: CASSSAQGFYTEAFF
clone_size: .; j_call: TRBJ1-2; v_call: TRBV28; d_call: .; cdr3_nt: TGTGCCAGCAGTGACCTAGGACCGGAGCATGGCTACACCTTC; cdr3_aa: CASSDLGPEHGYTF
clone_size: many; j_call: TRBJ1-5; v_call: TRBV6-2/TRBV6-3; d_call: .; cdr3_nt: TGTGCCAGCAAAAGGGGTAGGAATCAGCCCCAGCATTTT; cdr3_aa: CASKRGRNQPQHF
clone_size: many; j_call: TRBJ1-2; v_call: TRBV20-1; d_call: .; cdr3_nt: TGCAGTGCTAATGCAGTGAATGGCTACACCTTC; cdr3_aa: CSANAVNGYTF
clone_size: many; j_call: TRBJ2-3; v_call: TRBV7-2; d_call: .; cdr3_nt: TGCGCCAGCAGCTTGGAAGCGGGCCCCACAGATACGCAGTATTTT; cdr3_aa: CASSLEAGPTDTQYF
clone_size: many; j_call: TRBJ2-2; v_call: TRBV5-1; d_call: TRBD1; cdr3_nt: TGCGCCAGCAGCCAACAGGGACAGGGTCCCCCCGGGGAGCTGTTTTTT; cdr3_aa: CASSQQGQGPPGELFF
clone_size: .; j_call: TRBJ2-1; v_call: TRBV7-9; d_call: .; cdr3_nt: TGTGCCAGCAGCTTAGTTTTAGCAAGCGATGAGCAGTTCTTC; cdr3_aa: CASSLVLASDEQFF
clone_size: .; j_call: TRBJ1-4; v_call: TRBV27; d_call: .; cdr3_nt: TGTGCCAGCAGTCAGACTCTGGGGGGCAATGAAAAACTGTTTTTT; cdr3_aa: CASSQTLGGNEKLFF
clone_size: .; j_call: TRBJ2-5; v_call: TRBV12-3/TRBV12-4; d_call: .; cdr3_nt: TGTGCCAGCAGTTTGGGGGAGATGGCCCAGTACTTC; cdr3_aa: CASSLGEMAQYF
clone_size: many; j_call: TRBJ2-5; v_call: TRBV11-2; d_call: .; cdr3_nt: TGTGCCAGCACCGGGGGAGGGACAGTCCAAGAGACCCAGTACTTC; cdr3_aa: CASTGGGTVQETQYF
clone_size: many; j_call: TRBJ2-1; v_call: TRBV7-9; d_call: .; cdr3_nt: TGTGCCAGCAGAACCAGGGGCAATGAGCAGTTCTTC; cdr3_aa: CASRTRGNEQFF
clone_size: many; j_call: TRBJ1-1; v_call: TRBV6-5; d_call: .; cdr3_nt: TGTGCCAGCAGTTACGCCGGGAACACTGAAGCTTTCTTT; cdr3_aa: CASSYAGNTEAFF
clone_size: many; j_call: TRBJ1-5; v_call: TRBV27; d_call: .; cdr3_nt: TGTGCCAGCAGTCAGAGAGGACAGCATAGCAATCAGCCCCAGCATTTT; cdr3_aa: CASSQRGQHSNQPQHF
clone_size: many; j_call: TRBJ2-2; v_call: TRBV7-3; d_call: .; cdr3_nt: TGTGCCAGCAGCCGTGCCGACGGACCGAACACCGGGGAGCTGTTTTTT; cdr3_aa: CASSRADGPNTGELFF
clone_size: many; j_call: TRBJ2-1; v_call: TRBV7-2; d_call: .; cdr3_nt: TGTGCCAGCAGCTTAACCTCAGGGCCCTCCTACAATGAGCAGTTCTTC; cdr3_aa: CASSLTSGPSYNEQFF
clone_size: many; j_call: TRBJ2-7; v_call: TRBV7-2; d_call: .; cdr3_nt: TGTGCCAGCAGCTTAGCGACTCGCGCTCTGGACGAGCAGTACTTC; cdr3_aa: CASSLATRALDEQYF
clone_size: .; j_call: TRBJ2-1; v_call: TRBV7-9; d_call: TRBD1; cdr3_nt: TGTGCCAGCAGCTCTGGGACAGGGGCGGGAGGAATCAATGAGCAGTTCTTC; cdr3_aa: CASSSGTGAGGINEQFF
clone_size: .; j_call: TRBJ2-1; v_call: TRBV24-1; d_call: TRBD1; cdr3_nt: TGTGCCACCTCAAAGGGGACAGGTGATGTGAATGAGCAGTTCTTC; cdr3_aa: CATSKGTGDVNEQFF